Listed below are T cell receptor beta chains from one sample, sequenced in a study of cytomegalovirus exposure and HLA in healthy donors. Profiling relied on immunoSEQ multiplex PCR, and the TCRdb table lists in-frame clones only, not all of them. The data hold approximately 140,000 clones, with roughly three quarters observed a single time. Sequenced input: PBMCs. The receptors come from a woman aged 18 to 35 in good health and CMV-seronegative. The CDR3 runs from the conserved cysteine through the conserved F or W. Each record gives: V gene, J gene, D gene, clone size, CDR3 protein, CDR3 DNA. The D gene is left open where the match is weak. Clone size, where shown, is once, few, many, or a class for clones that have expanded.

V: TRBV5-1
J: TRBJ1-2
D: TRBD1
size: .
CDR3: CASSLGTGGAYGYTF
DNA: TGCGCCAGCAGCCTTGGGACAGGGGGCGCGTATGGCTACACCTTC

V: TRBV2
J: TRBJ2-7
D: TRBD1
size: .
CDR3: CASSQQGERYEQYF
DNA: TGTGCCAGCAGTCAACAGGGGGAGCGCTACGAGCAGTACTTC

V: TRBV15
J: TRBJ2-5
D: .
size: .
CDR3: CATSRVPLETQYF
DNA: TGTGCCACCAGCAGAGTTCCTCTAGAGACCCAGTACTTC

V: TRBV7-2
J: TRBJ2-3
D: .
size: once
CDR3: CASSLSSGDTQYF
DNA: TGTGCCAGCAGCTTATCATCCGGAGATACGCAGTATTTT

V: TRBV5-1
J: TRBJ2-7
D: .
size: .
CDR3: CASSSGVGPSPYEQYF
DNA: TGCGCCAGCAGCTCCGGTGTTGGGCCTTCCCCCTACGAGCAGTACTTC

V: TRBV9
J: TRBJ2-7
D: TRBD1
size: .
CDR3: CASSPGQNSYEQYF
DNA: TGTGCCAGCAGCCCGGGACAGAACTCCTACGAGCAGTACTTC

V: TRBV6-5
J: TRBJ1-5
D: TRBD1
size: few
CDR3: CASRTQGGNQPQHF
DNA: TGTGCCAGCAGAACCCAGGGGGGCAATCAGCCCCAGCATTTT

V: TRBV10-3
J: TRBJ2-5
D: .
size: .
CDR3: CAISGSPREQETQYF
DNA: TGTGCCATCAGTGGGTCTCCGCGGGAACAAGAGACCCAGTACTTC

V: TRBV5-4
J: TRBJ2-1
D: TRBD2
size: .
CDR3: CASSSAGVDNEQFF
DNA: TGTGCCAGCAGCTCCGCGGGAGTGGACAATGAGCAGTTCTTC

V: TRBV7-8
J: TRBJ2-1
D: TRBD1
size: .
CDR3: CASSLVGQPNNEQFF
DNA: TGTGCCAGCAGCTTAGTGGGACAGCCGAACAATGAGCAGTTCTTC

V: TRBV29-1
J: TRBJ2-7
D: TRBD1
size: few
CDR3: CSVEGVAGGRYEQYF
DNA: TGCAGCGTCGAGGGGGTGGCAGGGGGCCGTTACGAGCAGTACTTC

V: TRBV5-4
J: TRBJ2-5
D: .
size: .
CDR3: CASSLDLAGQETQYF
DNA: TGTGCCAGCAGCTTGGATCTGGCGGGACAAGAGACCCAGTACTTC

V: TRBV28
J: TRBJ2-3
D: .
size: .
CDR3: CASRGGLTDTQYF
DNA: TGTGCCAGCAGGGGAGGTTTAACAGATACGCAGTATTTT

V: TRBV19
J: TRBJ2-7
D: TRBD2
size: once
CDR3: CASSLISGKGPAEQYF
DNA: TGTGCCAGTAGTTTGATTAGCGGGAAGGGTCCCGCCGAGCAGTACTTC

V: TRBV6-1
J: TRBJ2-7
D: TRBD1
size: .
CDR3: CVSRTGVSYEQYF
DNA: TGTGTCAGCCGGACAGGGGTTTCCTACGAGCAGTACTTC

V: TRBV4-2
J: TRBJ2-3
D: TRBD1
size: .
CDR3: CASSKARGQVTDTQYF
DNA: TGTGCCAGCAGCAAAGCAAGGGGACAGGTGACCGATACGCAGTATTTT

V: TRBV7-9
J: TRBJ2-1
D: .
size: .
CDR3: CASSLGGERGSYNEQFF
DNA: TGTGCCAGCAGCTTAGGGGGGGAAAGGGGATCCTACAATGAGCAGTTCTTC

V: TRBV6-5
J: TRBJ1-4
D: .
size: few
CDR3: CASSFRQLSSKLFF
DNA: TGTGCCAGCAGTTTTCGACAGCTTTCGAGCAAACTGTTTTTT

V: TRBV9
J: TRBJ2-7
D: TRBD2
size: once
CDR3: CASSPGLAGDEQYF
DNA: TGTGCCAGCAGCCCTGGACTAGCGGGAGACGAGCAGTACTTC

V: TRBV29-1
J: TRBJ1-1
D: .
size: .
CDR3: CSGRDGNTEAFF
DNA: TGCAGCGGACGGGATGGGAACACTGAAGCTTTCTTT

V: TRBV2
J: TRBJ1-1
D: TRBD1
size: .
CDR3: CASGGTALLNTEAFF
DNA: TGTGCCAGCGGAGGGACAGCCCTTTTGAACACTGAAGCTTTCTTT

V: TRBV14
J: TRBJ1-1
D: TRBD1
size: .
CDR3: CASSRRYRGHEEAFF
DNA: TGTGCCAGCAGCCGACGATACAGGGGACACGAAGAAGCTTTCTTT

V: TRBV27
J: TRBJ2-7
D: TRBD1
size: .
CDR3: CASRIGQGFTYEQYF
DNA: TGTGCCAGCAGGATCGGACAGGGCTTTACCTACGAGCAGTACTTC

V: TRBV29-1
J: TRBJ1-1
D: .
size: .
CDR3: CSVLFPEAFF
DNA: TGCAGCGTCCTCTTTCCGGAAGCTTTCTTT

V: TRBV11-2
J: TRBJ2-1
D: TRBD2
size: .
CDR3: CASSFSGSGYNEQFF
DNA: TGTGCCAGCAGCTTCAGCGGGAGCGGGTACAATGAGCAGTTCTTC

V: TRBV30
J: TRBJ1-3
D: TRBD1
size: .
CDR3: CAWSVQGGSSGNTIYF
DNA: TGTGCCTGGAGTGTACAGGGGGGGTCCTCTGGAAACACCATATATTTT

V: TRBV10-1
J: TRBJ1-1
D: .
size: .
CDR3: CASSESGAHKAEAFF
DNA: TGCGCCAGCAGTGAGTCAGGGGCCCACAAGGCTGAAGCTTTCTTT

V: TRBV12-5
J: TRBJ2-1
D: TRBD1
size: .
CDR3: CASGLAAGGSGEQFF
DNA: TGTGCTAGTGGTTTGGCGGCAGGGGGTAGTGGTGAGCAGTTCTTC

V: TRBV18
J: TRBJ2-3
D: TRBD2
size: .
CDR3: CASSGLAGYTDTQYF
DNA: TGTGCCAGCTCAGGACTAGCGGGATACACAGATACGCAGTATTTT

V: TRBV19
J: TRBJ2-5
D: .
size: .
CDR3: CASSLRAGEAETQYF
DNA: TGTGCCAGTAGTTTAAGGGCTGGGGAGGCAGAGACCCAGTACTTC

V: TRBV6-5
J: TRBJ1-2
D: .
size: .
CDR3: CASSSRQTVYGYTF
DNA: TGTGCCAGCAGTTCTAGACAGACCGTCTATGGCTACACCTTC

V: TRBV30
J: TRBJ2-7
D: .
size: few
CDR3: CAWSTADYEQYF
DNA: TGTGCCTGGAGTACAGCAGACTACGAGCAGTACTTC

V: TRBV5-8
J: TRBJ2-5
D: TRBD2
size: once
CDR3: CASSLADGGRETQYF
DNA: TGTGCCAGCAGCTTGGCCGACGGCGGGAGAGAGACCCAGTACTTC

V: TRBV6-5
J: TRBJ2-5
D: TRBD1
size: .
CDR3: CASSYGTGGSETQYF
DNA: TGTGCCAGCAGTTACGGGACAGGGGGCTCAGAGACCCAGTACTTC

V: TRBV2
J: TRBJ1-5
D: TRBD1
size: .
CDR3: CASRGTGFQPQHF
DNA: TGTGCCAGCAGGGGGACAGGGTTTCAGCCCCAGCATTTT

V: TRBV19
J: TRBJ1-2
D: .
size: .
CDR3: CASRPRGVSNYGYTF
DNA: TGTGCCAGTAGACCCCGGGGAGTTTCTAACTATGGCTACACCTTC

V: TRBV19
J: TRBJ2-2
D: TRBD2
size: .
CDR3: CASSPRVRLAVNTGELFF
DNA: TGTGCCAGTAGTCCTCGCGTTAGGCTAGCGGTTAACACCGGGGAGCTGTTTTTT

V: TRBV19
J: TRBJ2-5
D: .
size: .
CDR3: CASSPDSLGETQYF
DNA: TGTGCCAGTAGCCCGGACAGTTTGGGGGAGACCCAGTACTTC

V: TRBV7-8
J: TRBJ2-1
D: .
size: .
CDR3: CASAYARLKNNEQFF
DNA: TGTGCCAGCGCATATGCGCGTCTGAAGAACAATGAGCAGTTCTTC

V: TRBV6-5
J: TRBJ1-1
D: .
size: .
CDR3: CASSDSLNTEAFF
DNA: TGTGCCAGCTCTGACAGTCTGAACACTGAAGCTTTCTTT

V: TRBV19
J: TRBJ2-2
D: .
size: .
CDR3: CASRSGTKNTGELFF
DNA: TGTGCCAGTAGGTCCGGGACAAAGAACACCGGGGAGCTGTTTTTT

V: TRBV29-1
J: TRBJ2-3
D: TRBD2
size: .
CDR3: CSVEDLGREADTQYF
DNA: TGCAGCGTTGAAGATCTGGGGCGGGAGGCTGATACGCAGTATTTT

V: TRBV7-9
J: TRBJ2-3
D: .
size: .
CDR3: CASSLRVRGAMTDTQYF
DNA: TGTGCCAGCAGCTTAAGAGTCAGGGGAGCAATGACAGATACGCAGTATTTT

V: TRBV2
J: TRBJ2-1
D: .
size: .
CDR3: CASQPGNEQFF
DNA: TGTGCCAGCCAGCCGGGAAATGAGCAGTTCTTC

V: TRBV18
J: TRBJ2-5
D: TRBD1
size: .
CDR3: CASSPPRQGAEEETQYF
DNA: TGTGCCAGCTCACCACCGCGGCAGGGGGCAGAGGAGGAGACCCAGTACTTC

V: TRBV5-1
J: TRBJ1-1
D: .
size: .
CDR3: CASSPGVNTEAFF
DNA: TGCGCCAGCAGCCCCGGGGTTAACACTGAAGCTTTCTTT

V: TRBV6-1
J: TRBJ2-7
D: .
size: .
CDR3: CASSLDLESDEQYF
DNA: TGTGCCAGCAGTTTAGACTTGGAGAGCGACGAGCAGTACTTC

V: TRBV29-1
J: TRBJ2-5
D: TRBD1
size: .
CDR3: CSVEDGTGGVWKTQYF
DNA: TGCAGCGTTGAAGATGGAACAGGGGGCGTCTGGAAGACCCAGTACTTC

V: TRBV4-2
J: TRBJ2-7
D: .
size: few
CDR3: CASSQGFSTYEQYF
DNA: TGTGCCAGCAGCCAAGGTTTCAGTACCTACGAGCAGTACTTC